This T cell receptor (beta chain) was recovered during a study of CD8 T cells in Susac syndrome. About the research overall: Treatment status at blood draw for the Susac syndrome patients was therapy-naive, corticosteroids, or intravenous immunoglobulin alone.

Concerning this clonotype itself: Its antigen is not identified.

Broader study findings: Susac CD8+ cells expanded clonally the most in TEMRA cells and in active patients.

V dropped 6 bases and J dropped 0 bases, with 19 bases sitting between them. Germline lookup yields CDR1 DFQATT and CDR2 SNEGSKA (reference sequence). The CDR3 is 16 residues long. Random-hexamer reverse transcription was applied to about 0.45 to 1 ug RNA. By means of immunoSEQ multiplex PCR, TCR beta CDR3 spanning 54 Vbeta and 13 Jbeta underwent amplification. TCRdb analysed the immunoSEQ multiplex PCR reads with MiXCR anew, one entry per CDR3 protein. The sample shows roughly 190,000 distinct CDR3 sequences, 95% of them seen only once. Material for sequencing was CD8+ T cells from PBMCs. The chain joins TRBV20-1 to TRBJ2-3; unclear D gene. The TCR was taken from a human donor with Susac syndrome. The DNA for the CDR3 is TGCAGTGCCCACCTCGGCCCTGGAGCTAGCACAGATACGCAGTATTTT. As protein: CSAHLGPGASTDTQYF.